This entry describes one TCR beta chain. Its specificity is not known. The data are from a study of T cell repertoires in cytomegalovirus infection. Study findings and constraints: Cumulative frequency (of public TCR beta family members) identified carriers of CMV plus the relevant HLA.

The germline gives CDR1 MDHEN, CDR2 SYDVKM. The CDR3 has 13 amino acids. Trimming left V 5 bases short and J 6 bases short, with 11 bases between. One entry per CDR3 protein results from TCRdb running MiXCR on the reads. The sample lists approximately 630,000 distinct CDR3 sequences; 20% to 25% were seen once. The clonotype originates from a human donor in good health (CMV status not recorded). Some clones in this sample may be carry-over from other donors' samples. Material for sequencing was CD8+ T cells from PBMCs. The chain is built from TRBV28 and TRBJ2-1; D is ambiguous. The DNA for the CDR3 is TGTGCCAGCAGTACCCTAGGACCCAATGAGCAGTTCTTC. Translating gives CASSTLGPNEQFF.